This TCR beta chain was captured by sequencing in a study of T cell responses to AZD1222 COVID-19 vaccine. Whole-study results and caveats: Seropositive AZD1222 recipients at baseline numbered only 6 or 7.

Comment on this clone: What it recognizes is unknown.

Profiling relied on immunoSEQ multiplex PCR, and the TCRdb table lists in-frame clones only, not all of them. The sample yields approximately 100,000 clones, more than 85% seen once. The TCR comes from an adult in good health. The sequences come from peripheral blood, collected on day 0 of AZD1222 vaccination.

In nucleotides, the CDR3 is TGTGCCAGCAGTCCCCTGGGACGCCTGAACGAGCAGTACTTC. This encodes CASSPLGRLNEQYF. V gene TRBV27 combines with J gene TRBJ2-7; D could derive from TRBD1 or TRBD2 (5 bases each). Per germline, CDR1 MNHEY and CDR2 SMNVEV (reference sequence). The V gene lost 5 bases and the J gene lost 5 bases, with 16 bases spanning the gap. The CDR3 extends over 14 amino acids.